Presented here are 29 T cell receptor beta chains from one specimen sequenced in a study of T-cell reconstitution after alpha-beta-depleted transplantation in children (TCRdb year 2016). The library came from PCR. Sequencing took place on an Illumina HiSeq 2500. To normalize quantification of the TCRbeta repertoire, the TCR libraries were built with molecular barcoding that relied on unique molecular identifiers. The public sequencing data were trimmed at Q25 with fastp and processed into clonotypes with MiXCR by TCRdb, which kept only in-frame beta chains. Identical CDR3 proteins give one entry, which carries the most common genes and DNA. In all, the sample holds hundreds of thousands of distinct CDR3 sequences, and roughly 10% of those were seen once. The top ten clonotypes cover less than 4.5% of the sample. The starting material was PBMCs from the stem cell graft donor, obtained from the stem cell graft. These receptors were taken from a human donor who donated a stem cell graft to a child with acute myeloid leukemia.

The V gene is TRBV3-1, the J gene TRBJ2-2; 10 nucleotides align to TRBD2. V was pared by 1 base and J by 6 bases, with 8 bases of the junction left unmatched. This CDR3 spans 17 amino acids. CDR1 and CDR2 from the germline V gene are LGHDT and YNNKEL (reference sequence). CDR3 residues: CASSQAFIAGGPGELFF. CDR3 bases: TGTGCCAGCAGCCAAGCGTTTATAGCGGGAGGACCCGGGGAGCTGTTTTTT.

The V gene is TRBV2, the J gene TRBJ1-6; 9 bases fit TRBD1. J was trimmed by 9 bases and V by 6 bases; bases with no gene match: 6. The CDR3 runs to 14 residues. Germline V lookup: CDR1 SNHLY, CDR2 FYNNEI. CDR3 nucleotides: TGTGCCAGCAGCCAAACAGGGGGCTCTTCACCCCTCCACTTT. It is translated as CASSQTGGSSPLHF.

The chain recombines TRBV30 with TRBJ2-4, with D maybe TRBD2 (6 bases). The CDR3 extends over 20 amino acids. Germline V CDR1 and CDR2: GTSNPN, SVGIG (reference sequence). V lost 4 bases and J lost 3, with 31 bases in between. CDR3 sequence reads: CAWTPRAASLGGSDKNIQYF. CDR3 nucleotide sequence: TGTGCCTGGACCCCGAGAGCGGCATCACTTGGGGGGAGCGACAAAAACATTCAGTACTTC.

The sample holds many counts of this clonotype. V usage is TRBV7-9 and J usage is TRBJ2-6; D is perhaps TRBD1 (5 bases). CDR3 length equals 14 residues. V lost 5 bases to trimming and J lost 4 bases, with 9 bases between them. Germline CDR1 and CDR2: SEHNR and FQNEAQ (reference sequence). The CDR3 DNA follows: TGTGCCAGCAGCCTAAAGGGGGGGGCCAACGTCCTGACTTTC. Its translation: CASSLKGGANVLTF.

This clonotype occurred a few times. The chain joins TRBV20-1 to TRBJ2-1; 7 positions match TRBD1. The CDR3 loop spans 13 amino acids. With 3 bases clipped from V and 7 bases from J, the junction kept 6 bases outside the gene matches. CDR1 and CDR2 (germline): DFQATT, SNEGSKA (reference sequence). CDR3 bases: TGCAGTGCTAGTAAGGGACAGTTAAATGAGCAGTTCTTC. Protein product: CSASKGQLNEQFF.

In its sample, this clonotype was seen a few times. This sequence joins TRBV5-4 and TRBJ1-1, with TRBD1 matching 8 bases. CDR3 length: 14 residues. From germline, CDR1 is SGHNT and CDR2 YYREEE (reference sequence). V was pared by 4 bases and J by 6 bases, with 8 bases of the junction left unmatched. CDR3 nucleotide sequence: TGTGCCAGCAGCCCTGGACAGGGAAAGGCTGAAGCTTTCTTT. Translating it yields CASSPGQGKAEAFF.

In its sample, this clonotype was seen a few times. The rearrangement joins TRBV5-5 to TRBJ2-5, with a weak D call TRBD1 (6 bases). Germline-derived CDR1 and CDR2 are SGHKS and YYEKEE (reference sequence). The CDR3 runs 14 residues. The V and J ends lost 4 bases and 5 bases respectively, with 15 bases between them. This chain's CDR3 is CASSQPGTLETQYF. CDR3 sequence (DNA): TGTGCCAGCAGCCAACCCGGGACACTCGAGACCCAGTACTTC. The full variable domain, completed using reference TRBV5-5 and TRBJ2-5, is DAGVTQSPTHLIKTRGQQVTLRCSPISGHKSVSWYQQVLGQGPQFIFQYYEKEERGRGNFPDRFSARQFPNYSSELNVNALLLGDSALYLCASSQPGTLETQYFGPGTRLLVL.

This clonotype showed up many times. This chain connects TRBV5-1 to TRBJ2-7; 12 bases fit TRBD2. The length of the CDR3 is 18 residues. In germline, CDR1 is SGHRS, CDR2 YFSETQ. The V gene end was trimmed by 2 bases and the J gene end by 4 bases; junction bases not matched to a gene: 13. DNA for the CDR3: TGCGCCAGCAGCTTACCAACCCTAGCGGGAGGGCCTACGTACGAGCAGTACTTC. Translated, it gives CASSLPTLAGGPTYEQYF.

This clonotype has at least ten counts. V is TRBV6-5 and J is TRBJ2-7; D perhaps matches TRBD2 (6 bases). From germline, CDR1 is MNHEY and CDR2 SVGAGI. CDR3 size: 13 residues. Between the trimmed V and J ends, which lost 10 bases and 2 bases, there was a span of 15 bases. The DNA for the CDR3 is TGTGCCATCCTAGTGGAGGGGACCTACGAGCAGTACTTC. Encoded protein: CAILVEGTYEQYF.

This clonotype has a handful of counts. The chain couples TRBV27 to TRBJ2-2; 13 bases match TRBD2. The CDR3 consists of 16 residues. J gave up 7 bases and V 2 bases, and 4 bases lay outside the gene matches. The germline gives CDR1 MNHEY, CDR2 SMNVEV (reference sequence). The DNA for the CDR3 is TGTGCCAGCAGTTTAAGACTAGCGGGAGGAATCGGGGAGCTGTTTTTT. It translates to CASSLRLAGGIGELFF.

This chain links TRBV12-3 or TRBV12-4 with TRBJ1-1; 9 bases match TRBD1. Unmatched junction bases numbered 10, after V lost 6 bases and J lost 5 bases. This CDR3 spans 15 amino acids. CDR3 in DNA: TGTGCCAGCAGCATAAACACAGGGGGCGCAACTGAAGCTTTCTTT. Residues: CASSINTGGATEAFF.

This clonotype was seen repeatedly, ten times or more. V is TRBV6-5 and J is TRBJ1-5, with a weak D call TRBD1 (5 bases). This CDR3 is built from 16 residues. Germline CDR1 reads MNHEY; CDR2 reads SVGAGI. V was pared by 0 bases and J by 0 bases, with 9 bases between. For the CDR3, the DNA is TGTGCCAGCAGTTACTCGGGGCAGATTAGCAATCAGCCCCAGCATTTT. Protein product: CASSYSGQISNQPQHF.

V and J are TRBV5-1 and TRBJ2-7; 8 bases align to TRBD1. Germline loops: CDR1 SGHRS, CDR2 YFSETQ. There are 15 residues in the CDR3. V shed 3 bases, J shed 6 bases, and the junction held 11 bases outside the gene matches. CDR3 protein: CASSSIDRGASEQYF. In nucleotides, the CDR3 is TGCGCCAGCAGCTCGATAGACAGGGGCGCGAGCGAGCAGTACTTC.

This clonotype showed up many times. This rearrangement joins TRBV20-1 to TRBJ2-1, with D perhaps matching TRBD2 (5 bases). Germline CDR1 reads DFQATT; CDR2 reads SNEGSKA (reference sequence). This CDR3 has 11 amino acids. V was cut by 6 bases and J by 5 bases, with 8 bases left in between. The DNA for the CDR3 is TGCAGTGCGCAGCGGAACAATGAGCAGTTCTTC. This sequence encodes CSAQRNNEQFF.

The chain recombines TRBV4-3 with TRBJ2-1, with 8 bases that match TRBD2. The CDR3 extends over 16 amino acids. The germline V gene has CDR1 LGHNA and CDR2 YSLEER. J gave up 4 bases and V 0 bases, and 5 bases lay outside the gene matches. In nucleotides, the CDR3 is TGCGCCAGCAGCCAAGATGACTTAGCGGGGTACAATGAGCAGTTCTTC. Translated: CASSQDDLAGYNEQFF.

At least ten counts were recorded for this clonotype. The gene calls are TRBV5-1 and TRBJ2-2; 7 nucleotides align to TRBD2. Germline V CDR1 and CDR2: SGHRS, YFSETQ. This CDR3 contains 16 residues. J gave up 6 bases and V 0 bases, and 8 bases lay outside the gene matches. CDR3 coding DNA: TGCGCCAGCAGCTTGGTCCCGGGAGGAGTGGCCGGGGAGCTGTTTTTT. As protein: CASSLVPGGVAGELFF.

This clonotype appeared a few times. The gene calls are TRBV28 and TRBJ2-7, with TRBD2 matching over 8 bases. V was clipped by 10 bases and J by 7 bases; unmatched bases: 15. Germline lookup yields CDR1 MDHEN and CDR2 SYDVKM. This CDR3 is built from 14 residues. The CDR3 reads CATSSPAGAGEQYF. The CDR3 DNA sequence: TGTGCCACCTCTTCCCCAGCGGGAGCCGGAGAGCAGTACTTC.

This clonotype has a handful of counts. This chain joins TRBV9 and TRBJ2-5, with 13 nucleotides matching TRBD2. Germline V gene data show CDR1 as SGDLS and CDR2 as YYNGEE. The V gene end was trimmed by 3 bases and the J gene end by 5 bases; junction bases not matched to a gene: 7. The CDR3 runs 16 residues. The CDR3 DNA follows: TGTGCCAGCAGCGAAACTAGCGGGAGGGCCGATGAGACCCAGTACTTC. Its translation is CASSETSGRADETQYF.

Ten or more counts support this clonotype. V usage is TRBV5-1 and J usage is TRBJ2-5, with 10 positions matching TRBD2. CDR3 length: 16 residues. Per the germline V gene, CDR1 is SGHRS and CDR2 is YFSETQ. Trimming took 1 base from V and 3 from J; bases not matched to a gene: 6. DNA of the CDR3: TGCGCCAGCAGCTTGAACCTAGCGGGAGTTAAAGAGACCCAGTACTTC. Protein: CASSLNLAGVKETQYF.

This clonotype occurred many times. The V and J genes are TRBV6-1 and TRBJ2-7; 9 bases fit TRBD1. After removal of 6 bases from V and 5 bases from J, the junction contained 8 bases not matched to a gene. This CDR3 contains 14 residues. Per the germline V gene, CDR1 is MNHNS and CDR2 is SASEGT. CDR3 coding DNA: TGTGCCAGCAGGGGGACAGGGAGGGTGCACGAGCAGTACTTC. It is translated as CASRGTGRVHEQYF.

This clonotype was observed many times. The chain couples TRBV5-1 to TRBJ2-3; D remains ambiguous. CDR1 is SGHRS, CDR2 YFSETQ, per germline. Deletions cut 1 base from V and 5 bases from J, with 11 bases between. This CDR3 is built from 14 residues. In DNA form, the CDR3 reads TGCGCCAGCAGCTTGCCCAGGAACTTAGATACGCAGTATTTT. It translates to CASSLPRNLDTQYF.

J is TRBJ2-5 and V is TRBV28; D is possibly TRBD2 (5 bases). Trimming cost V 3 bases and J 4 bases, with 15 bases left between them. Germline loops: CDR1 MDHEN, CDR2 SYDVKM. The CDR3 totals 15 residues. The CDR3 DNA follows: TGTGCCAGCAGTTTTCCTCGGGAAGTTGGAGAGACCCAGTACTTC. It yields the protein CASSFPREVGETQYF.

V is TRBV29-1 and J is TRBJ1-1, with 8 bases fitting TRBD1. Germline CDR1 reads SQVTM; CDR2 reads ANQGSEA. Trimming cost V 3 bases and J 3 bases; bases outside gene matches: 9. The CDR3 length is 15 residues. The CDR3 sequence is CSVEWSRTGYTEAFF. As DNA, the CDR3 is TGCAGCGTTGAGTGGTCGAGGACAGGGTACACTGAAGCTTTCTTT.

This clonotype was seen at least ten times. The chain couples TRBV24-1 to TRBJ2-1; TRBD2 matches 8 bases. Trimming removed 4 bases from V and 3 bases from J; junction bases left unmatched: 10. The CDR3 sequence is 17 residues long. Per the germline V gene, CDR1 is KGHDR and CDR2 is SFDVKD. Here the CDR3 reads CATSEAGAGVNYNEQFF. The CDR3 DNA reads as TGTGCCACCAGTGAAGCCGGAGCGGGAGTGAACTACAATGAGCAGTTCTTC.

The genes are TRBV30 and TRBJ1-4, with 8 positions matching TRBD1. Germline-derived CDR1 and CDR2 are GTSNPN and SVGIG (reference sequence). With V trimmed by 8 bases and J by 8 bases, 10 bases remained unmatched. The CDR3 runs 13 residues. The CDR3 sequence: CAARDRTWEKLFF. CDR3 coding DNA: TGTGCCGCCCGGGACAGGACTTGGGAAAAACTGTTTTTT.

About this clonotype: This sequence may be a read error, since a much larger clone differs from it by one base. V gene TRBV7-2 combines with J gene TRBJ2-1; TRBD1 matches at 9 bases. The CDR3 runs 15 residues. The V segment lost 5 bases and the J segment 4 bases; nucleotides outside the gene matches: 6. CDR1 and CDR2 from the germline V gene are SGHTA and FQGNSA. This CDR3 reads CASSADGTGYNEQFF. The DNA for the CDR3 is TGTGCCAGCAGCGCCGACGGGACAGGGTACAATGAGCAGTTCTTC.

This clonotype was observed many times. The V call is TRBV7-9, the J call TRBJ1-2, with 8 bases matching TRBD1. Germline V gene sequence: CDR1 SEHNR, CDR2 FQNEAQ (reference sequence). This CDR3 is 14 amino acids long. V lost 5 bases and J lost 3; bases outside the gene matches: 5. Written as DNA, the CDR3 is TGTGCCAGCAGCCCAGGACAGGGAGACTATGGCTACACCTTC. As protein: CASSPGQGDYGYTF.

This clonotype was counted only a few times. The V gene is TRBV20-1, the J gene TRBJ2-2, with TRBD2 matching over 14 bases. Germline CDR1 DFQATT, CDR2 SNEGSKA (reference sequence). The CDR3 is made up of 16 amino acids. J gave up 4 bases and V 3 bases, and 4 bases lay outside the gene matches. As DNA, the CDR3 is TGCAGTGCTAGGAGAGGACTAGCGGGAGGCACCGGGGAGCTGTTTTTT. Protein sequence: CSARRGLAGGTGELFF.

This clonotype was observed many times. The chain uses TRBV10-3 and TRBJ2-5; 7 bases are shared with TRBD1. This CDR3 comprises 17 residues. Germline CDR1 is ENHRY and CDR2 is SYGVKD. After removal of 0 bases from V and 4 bases from J, the junction contained 11 bases not matched to a gene. CDR3 residues: CAISESYQGVKAETQYF. The CDR3 bases are TGTGCCATCAGTGAGTCGTATCAGGGGGTAAAAGCAGAGACCCAGTACTTC.